This note documents a single T cell receptor beta chain sequence. V lost 0 bases and J 2 bases, leaving 8 bases between the germline ends. CDR1 MGHRA and CDR2 YSYEKL come from the germline V gene. The CDR3 is 15 residues long. This table comes from immunoSEQ multiplex PCR, and its TCRdb copy is limited to in-frame clones, with some not included. The sample holds around 120,000 clones, 88% seen once. The sample is drawn from a study of control samples from healthy donors and cancer patients. The sequencing input was blood. The chain links TRBV4-1 to TRBJ1-5, with no clear D. This receptor was obtained from a woman in her 70s in good health. The CDR3 nucleotides are TGCGCCAGCAGCCAAGAGACCGGGGGCAATCAGCCCCAGCATTTT. This sequence encodes CASSQETGGNQPQHF.